The sequence of this T cell receptor (beta chain) was determined in a study of blood T cells in healthy people across ages. Looked up from germline, CDR1 is SGHNT and CDR2 is YYREEE (reference sequence). The V gene lost 4 bases and the J gene lost 4 bases, with 12 bases spanning the gap. The CDR3 is 14 amino acids. Comment on this clonotype: Its antigen is not identified.

Broader study findings: A greater number of naive CD4+ cells and higher diversity distinguished long-lived donors from aged donors.

Primers used in a second PCR of about 7 to 11 cycles were a sample-barcoded 5' primer and a J-beta primer mix. Samples each returned at least 2.5 million CDR3-containing paired-end reads. TCRdb reanalysed the 5' RACE reads using MiXCR and keeps one entry per CDR3 protein. The table records 890,000 or so distinct CDR3 sequences, under 80% of them present only once. This TCR came from a man aged 30 to 45 in good health. Input material: blood. This sequence joins TRBV5-4 and TRBJ2-1, with D maybe TRBD2 (5 bases). CDR3 sequence: CASSPRSGYNEQFF. DNA of the CDR3: TGTGCCAGCAGCCCGAGGAGCGGTTACAATGAGCAGTTCTTC.